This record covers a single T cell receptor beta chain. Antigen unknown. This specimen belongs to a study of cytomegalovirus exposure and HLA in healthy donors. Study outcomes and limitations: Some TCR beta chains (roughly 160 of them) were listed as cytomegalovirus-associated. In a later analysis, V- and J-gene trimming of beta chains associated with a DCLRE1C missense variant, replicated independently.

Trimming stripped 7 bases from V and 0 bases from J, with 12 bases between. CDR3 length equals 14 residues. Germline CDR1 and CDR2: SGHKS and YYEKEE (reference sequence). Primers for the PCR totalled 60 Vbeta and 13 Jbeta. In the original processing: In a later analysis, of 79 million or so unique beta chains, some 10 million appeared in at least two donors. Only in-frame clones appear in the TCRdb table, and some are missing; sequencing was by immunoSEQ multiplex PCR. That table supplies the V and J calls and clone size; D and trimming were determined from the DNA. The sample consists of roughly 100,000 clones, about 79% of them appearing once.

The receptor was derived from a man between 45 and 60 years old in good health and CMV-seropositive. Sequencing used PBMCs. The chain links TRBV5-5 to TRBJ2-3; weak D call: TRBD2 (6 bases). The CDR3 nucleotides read TGTGCCAGCCGGGCCCGGGAGAGCACAGATACGCAGTATTTT. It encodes CASRARESTDTQYF.